These T cell receptor beta chains were read from a single sample in a study of human T cells and chemical hapten exposure. One entry per CDR3 protein results from TCRdb running MiXCR on the RACE reads. Here the sample spans about 84,000 distinct CDR3 sequences, more than 9% being singletons. The sample here was whole blood, taken in connection with sensitization to the hapten diphenylcyclopropenone (DPC). The receptors derive from a woman between 45 and 65 years old with alopecia areata. Some clones in this sample may be carry-over from other donors' samples. CDR3s leave out the opening cysteine and the closing phenylalanine or tryptophan.

CDR3aa: ASSQDSTGAGADTQY
j_gene: TRBJ2-3
v_gene: TRBV4-3

CDR3aa: ASSNWNRQETQY
j_gene: TRBJ2-5
v_gene: TRBV27

CDR3aa: ASSPLLQGPYEQY
j_gene: TRBJ2-7
v_gene: TRBV12-3/TRBV12-4

CDR3aa: SARGGLGVEEQF
j_gene: TRBJ2-1
v_gene: TRBV20-1

CDR3aa: ASSLIASNTGELF
j_gene: TRBJ2-2
v_gene: TRBV11-2

CDR3aa: ASSEFQREIWDEQF
j_gene: TRBJ2-1
v_gene: TRBV28

CDR3aa: ASSPLGWHTGELF
j_gene: TRBJ2-2
v_gene: TRBV3-1

CDR3aa: ASSPLVGQGNEQY
j_gene: TRBJ2-7
v_gene: TRBV4-2

CDR3aa: AISESERYGYT
j_gene: TRBJ1-2
v_gene: TRBV10-3

CDR3aa: SVEGASGEGTDTQY
j_gene: TRBJ2-3
v_gene: TRBV29-1

CDR3aa: AISGGRAEETQY
j_gene: TRBJ2-5
v_gene: TRBV10-3

CDR3aa: ASSRDGYT
j_gene: TRBJ1-2
v_gene: TRBV9

CDR3aa: ASSLRSTNEQF
j_gene: TRBJ2-1
v_gene: TRBV5-1

CDR3aa: ATSREVTGFQETQY
j_gene: TRBJ2-5
v_gene: TRBV15

CDR3aa: ASTDVGTYNEQF
j_gene: TRBJ2-1
v_gene: TRBV5-1

CDR3aa: ASSRDSNQPQH
j_gene: TRBJ1-5
v_gene: TRBV14

CDR3aa: ASSPRPPGSGANVLT
j_gene: TRBJ2-6
v_gene: TRBV7-2

CDR3aa: SARPSLAGVADTQY
j_gene: TRBJ2-3
v_gene: TRBV20-1

CDR3aa: ASRDGTGGMGTEAF
j_gene: TRBJ1-1
v_gene: TRBV6-6

CDR3aa: ASSYNRPGRYSYGYT
j_gene: TRBJ1-2
v_gene: TRBV4-3

CDR3aa: ASSVRDIDFSGNTIY
j_gene: TRBJ1-3
v_gene: TRBV4-2

CDR3aa: SALTGIEQF
j_gene: TRBJ2-1
v_gene: TRBV20-1

CDR3aa: ATIRSATGELF
j_gene: TRBJ2-2
v_gene: TRBV28

CDR3aa: ASSLEGGLETQY
j_gene: TRBJ2-5
v_gene: TRBV5-5

CDR3aa: SASPSGSRAEQY
j_gene: TRBJ2-7
v_gene: TRBV20-1

CDR3aa: ASRNRDRVGYT
j_gene: TRBJ1-2
v_gene: TRBV9

CDR3aa: ASSGAGVTGELF
j_gene: TRBJ2-2
v_gene: TRBV5-1

CDR3aa: ASSIAGTGSNEQF
j_gene: TRBJ2-1
v_gene: TRBV19

CDR3aa: ASSGDSLNEQF
j_gene: TRBJ2-1
v_gene: TRBV18

CDR3aa: ATSDLHQVQGYT
j_gene: TRBJ1-2
v_gene: TRBV24-1

CDR3aa: ASSRTGDEQY
j_gene: TRBJ2-7
v_gene: TRBV7-9

CDR3aa: ASSEGPRTGYEQY
j_gene: TRBJ2-7
v_gene: TRBV6-1

CDR3aa: ASSQSGVRVNEQF
j_gene: TRBJ2-1
v_gene: TRBV14

CDR3aa: ASSEMARETQY
j_gene: TRBJ2-5
v_gene: TRBV2

CDR3aa: AWSGTVNNQPQH
j_gene: TRBJ1-5
v_gene: TRBV30

CDR3aa: SAPLVRSNTEAF
j_gene: TRBJ1-1
v_gene: TRBV20-1

CDR3aa: ASTIQGNTEAF
j_gene: TRBJ1-1
v_gene: TRBV6-6

CDR3aa: ASSPPLAGVGNTQY
j_gene: TRBJ2-3
v_gene: TRBV5-1

CDR3aa: ASRTRASGYNEQF
j_gene: TRBJ2-1
v_gene: TRBV7-9

CDR3aa: ASSYSVSSGELF
j_gene: TRBJ2-2
v_gene: TRBV6-6

CDR3aa: ASSPKTGLGTEAF
j_gene: TRBJ1-1
v_gene: TRBV3-1

CDR3aa: ASSPRQGRTDTQY
j_gene: TRBJ2-3
v_gene: TRBV27

CDR3aa: ASSPVAGANVLT
j_gene: TRBJ2-6
v_gene: TRBV6-6

CDR3aa: SARDPAGTQY
j_gene: TRBJ2-5
v_gene: TRBV20-1

CDR3aa: ASSPRTGGVYEQY
j_gene: TRBJ2-7
v_gene: TRBV27

CDR3aa: SARGFREAPGANVLT
j_gene: TRBJ2-6
v_gene: TRBV20-1

CDR3aa: ASSLGLAGGDVNSSYNEQF
j_gene: TRBJ2-1
v_gene: TRBV28

CDR3aa: ASRPGTAQGEQY
j_gene: TRBJ2-7
v_gene: TRBV12-3/TRBV12-4